This T cell receptor beta chain was sequenced in a study of T-cell reconstitution after alpha-beta-depleted transplantation in children. Molecular barcoding with unique molecular identifiers was used for the TCRbeta library. TCRdb reprocessed the PCR reads via MiXCR and lists one record per CDR3 protein. The sample has about 980,000 distinct CDR3 sequences; under 30% are singletons. Whole-study findings and limits: Newly produced T cells mostly accounted for T-cell counts and diversity one year post-transplant. Two months or so post-transplant, alpha-beta T cells reportedly derived from several hundred expanded graft clones. In some patients, recipient T cells and intrathymic progenitors surviving conditioning explained high day-60 diversity.

Note on this clonotype: Its antigen is unidentified.

Germline V gene lookup returns CDR1 MDHEN and CDR2 SYDVKM. CDR3 length equals 13 residues. V was pared by 6 bases and J by 9 bases, with 4 bases of the junction left unmatched. This chain joins TRBV28 and TRBJ2-1, with 11 bases lining up with TRBD1. Material: PBMCs, mostly from graft donor cells, obtained 360 days after TCRalphabeta/CD19-depleted stem cell transplant. This receptor was taken from a boy under two years old who had a stem cell transplant for SCID, so the T cells may come from the graft donor. CDR3 DNA sequence: TGTGCCAGCAGAACGGGACAGGGGGGTGAGCAGTTCTTC. Protein: CASRTGQGGEQFF.